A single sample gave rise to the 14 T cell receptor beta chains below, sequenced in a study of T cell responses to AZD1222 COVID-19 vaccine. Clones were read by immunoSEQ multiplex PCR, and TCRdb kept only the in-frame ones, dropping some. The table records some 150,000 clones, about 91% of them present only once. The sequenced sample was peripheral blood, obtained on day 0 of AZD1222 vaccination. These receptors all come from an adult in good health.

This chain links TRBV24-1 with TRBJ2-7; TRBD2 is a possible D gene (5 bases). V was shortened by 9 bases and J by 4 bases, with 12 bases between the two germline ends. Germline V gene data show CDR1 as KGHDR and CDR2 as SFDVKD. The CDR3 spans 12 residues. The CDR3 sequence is CATSPSGYEQYF. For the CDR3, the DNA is TGTGCCACCTCACCTTCGGGGTACGAGCAGTACTTC.

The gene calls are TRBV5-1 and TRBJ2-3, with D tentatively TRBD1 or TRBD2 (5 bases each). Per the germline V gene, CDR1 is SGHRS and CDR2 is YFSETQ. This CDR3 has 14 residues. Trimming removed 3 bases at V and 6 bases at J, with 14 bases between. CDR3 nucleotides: TGCGCCAGCAGCTGGTTTAGAGGGACGGATACGCAGTATTTT. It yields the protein CASSWFRGTDTQYF.

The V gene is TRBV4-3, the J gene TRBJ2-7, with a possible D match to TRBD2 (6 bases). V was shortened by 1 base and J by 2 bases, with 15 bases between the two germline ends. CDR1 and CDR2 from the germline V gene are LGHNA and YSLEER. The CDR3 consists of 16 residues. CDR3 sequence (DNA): TGCGCCAGCAGCCAAGGTGTGCGGGGTAATCCCTACGAGCAGTACTTC. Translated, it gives CASSQGVRGNPYEQYF.

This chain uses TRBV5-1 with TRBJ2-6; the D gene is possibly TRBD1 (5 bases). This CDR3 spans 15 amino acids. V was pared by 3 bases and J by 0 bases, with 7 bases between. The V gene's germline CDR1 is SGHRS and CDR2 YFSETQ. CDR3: CASSSRGSGANVLTF. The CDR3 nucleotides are TGCGCCAGCAGCTCTAGGGGCTCTGGGGCCAACGTCCTGACTTTC.

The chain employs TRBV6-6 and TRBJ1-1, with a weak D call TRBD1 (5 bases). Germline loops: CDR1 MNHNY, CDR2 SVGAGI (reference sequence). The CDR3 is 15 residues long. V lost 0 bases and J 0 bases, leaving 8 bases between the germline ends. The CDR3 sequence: CASSYSGGVNTEAFF. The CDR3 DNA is TGTGCCAGCAGTTACTCGGGGGGTGTGAACACTGAAGCTTTCTTT.

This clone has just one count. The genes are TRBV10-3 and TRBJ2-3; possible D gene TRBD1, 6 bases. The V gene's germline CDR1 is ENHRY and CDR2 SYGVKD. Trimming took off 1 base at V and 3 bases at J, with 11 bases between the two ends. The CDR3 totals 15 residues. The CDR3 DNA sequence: TGTGCCATCAGTGAGTTTACAGGGATTACAGATACGCAGTATTTT. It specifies CAISEFTGITDTQYF.

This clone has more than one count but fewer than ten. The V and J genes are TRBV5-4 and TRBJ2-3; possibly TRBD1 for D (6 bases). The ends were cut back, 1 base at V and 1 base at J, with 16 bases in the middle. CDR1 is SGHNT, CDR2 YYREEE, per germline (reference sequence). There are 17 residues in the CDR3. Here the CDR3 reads CASSLSIRTARTDTQYF. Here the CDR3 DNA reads TGTGCCAGCAGCTTGAGCATCCGGACAGCCCGCACAGATACGCAGTATTTT.

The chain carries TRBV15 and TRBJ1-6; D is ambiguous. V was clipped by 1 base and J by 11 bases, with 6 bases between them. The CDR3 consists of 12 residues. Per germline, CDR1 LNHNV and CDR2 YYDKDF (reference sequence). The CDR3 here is CATSRGSPPLHF. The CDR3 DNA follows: TGTGCCACCAGCAGAGGTAGTCCACCCCTCCACTTT.

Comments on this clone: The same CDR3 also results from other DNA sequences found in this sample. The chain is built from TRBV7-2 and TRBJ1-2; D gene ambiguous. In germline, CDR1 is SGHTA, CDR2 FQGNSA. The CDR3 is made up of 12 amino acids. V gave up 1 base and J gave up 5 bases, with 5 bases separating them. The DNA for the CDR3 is TGTGCCAGCAGCTTAGAGGGATATGGCTACACCTTC. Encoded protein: CASSLEGYGYTF.

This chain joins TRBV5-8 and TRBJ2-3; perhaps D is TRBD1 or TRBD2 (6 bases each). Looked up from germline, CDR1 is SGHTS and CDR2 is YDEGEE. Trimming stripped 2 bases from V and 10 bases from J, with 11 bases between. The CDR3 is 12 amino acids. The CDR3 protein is CASSFRGPAQYF. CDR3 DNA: TGTGCCAGCAGCTTCCGGGGGCCGGCGCAGTATTTT.

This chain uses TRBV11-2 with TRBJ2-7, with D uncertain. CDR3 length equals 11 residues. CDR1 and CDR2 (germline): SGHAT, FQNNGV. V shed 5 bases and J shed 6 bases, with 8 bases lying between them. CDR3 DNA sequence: TGTGCCAGCAGCCGGGTTTTCGAGCAGTACTTC. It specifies CASSRVFEQYF. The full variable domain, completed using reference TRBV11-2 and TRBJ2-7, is EAGVAQSPRYKIIEKRQSVAFWCNPISGHATLYWYQQILGQGPKLLIQFQNNGVVDDSQLPKDRFSAERLKGVDSTLKIQPAKLEDSAVYLCASSRVFEQYFGPGTRLTVT.

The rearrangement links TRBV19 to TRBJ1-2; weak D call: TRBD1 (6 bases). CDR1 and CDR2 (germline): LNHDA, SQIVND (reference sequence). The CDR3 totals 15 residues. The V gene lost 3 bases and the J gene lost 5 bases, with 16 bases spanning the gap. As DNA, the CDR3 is TGTGCCAGTAGTATGAGAGGGGAAGGGGGTTATGGCTACACCTTC. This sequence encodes CASSMRGEGGYGYTF.

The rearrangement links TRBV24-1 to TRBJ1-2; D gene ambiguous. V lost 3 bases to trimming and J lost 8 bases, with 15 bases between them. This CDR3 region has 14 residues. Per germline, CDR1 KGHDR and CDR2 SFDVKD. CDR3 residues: CATSDARSGKGYTF. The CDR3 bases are TGTGCCACCAGTGATGCAAGGTCCGGGAAAGGCTACACCTTC.

The CDR3 bases are TGCGCCAGCAGCGACAATAGCAATCAGCCCCAGCATTTT. It codes for CASSDNSNQPQHF. The chain employs TRBV10-2 and TRBJ1-5; D remains unclear. CDR1 is WSHSY and CDR2 is SAAADI in the germline V gene. This CDR3 is built from 13 residues. V shed 6 bases and J shed 0 bases, with 6 bases lying between them.